This T cell receptor beta chain is drawn from a study of blood T cell repertoires in COVID-19. The data were produced by immunoSEQ multiplex PCR, yet TCRdb's version contains in-frame clones alone and is incomplete. The sample contains about 22,000 clones, 80% to 85% of which appear only once. Germline CDR1 and CDR2: SGHDT and YYEEEE. The trim removed 3 bases at V and 7 bases at J, leaving 13 bases unmatched. The CDR3 runs to 17 residues. This sequence was found in a man older than 75 with active or convalescent COVID-19. Sequenced input: peripheral blood. The genes are TRBV5-6 and TRBJ2-1, with 10 bases fitting TRBD2. The CDR3 protein is CASSWFGLAGEVNEQFF. The CDR3 nucleotides are TGTGCCAGCAGCTGGTTTGGTCTAGCGGGAGAGGTTAATGAGCAGTTCTTC.